These T cell receptor beta chains were read from a single sample in a study of identical twins. Each CDR3 protein is one row after TCRdb ran MiXCR on the 5' RACE reads. The sample includes some 1,600,000 distinct CDR3 sequences, about 30% of them seen just once. Sequencing was performed on cord blood. These receptors came from a newborn girl in good health. The CDR3 runs from the conserved cysteine through the conserved F or W. The D gene is left open where the match is weak. Size tells how often a clone was seen (once, few, many) or the class of an expanded clone, and some rows leave it out.

NA	TRBV14	TRBD1	TRBJ2-3	TGTGCCAGCAGCCCGTTACAGGGGGCGGATGGCACAGATACGCAGTATTTT	CASSPLQGADGTDTQYF
NA	TRBV19	TRBD2	TRBJ2-1	TGTGCCAGTAGTTTACGGACTAGCGGGAGGGCCTCTTACAATGAGCAGTTCTTC	CASSLRTSGRASYNEQFF
NA	TRBV4-2	TRBD1	TRBJ1-6	TGTGCCAGCAGCCTAACGACAGGGAAGACCTATAATTCACCCCTCCACTTT	CASSLTTGKTYNSPLHF
NA	TRBV10-3	NA	TRBJ2-7	TGTGCCATCAGCCGAGAGGGGGGGACCTACGAGCAGTACTTC	CAISREGGTYEQYF
few	TRBV28	TRBD1	TRBJ1-1	TGTGCCAGCAGTTTAGCGATGACAGGGGGGAACACTGAAGCTTTCTTT	CASSLAMTGGNTEAFF
many	TRBV6-2/TRBV6-3	NA	TRBJ2-7	TGTGCCAGCAGATTGTTCTACGAGCAGTACTTC	CASRLFYEQYF
few	TRBV3-1	NA	TRBJ2-7	TGTGCCAGCAGCCAAGCGGGTCTTCACTACGAGCAGTACTTC	CASSQAGLHYEQYF
NA	TRBV28	TRBD2	TRBJ2-5	TGTGCCAGCAGTTCTAATAGCGGGATGGAGACCCAGTACTTC	CASSSNSGMETQYF
NA	TRBV5-4	NA	TRBJ2-4	TGTGCCAGCAGCTTGGCTCAGGAAGGGAGCATTCAGTACTTC	CASSLAQEGSIQYF
NA	TRBV4-2	TRBD2	TRBJ2-1	TGTGCCAGCAGCCAAGCAGGGGGAGTGGGACTAGCGGCCTCCTACAATGAGCAGTTCTTC	CASSQAGGVGLAASYNEQFF
few	TRBV7-2	NA	TRBJ2-1	TGTGCCAGCAGCTCAGAGGGACTTTCCTACAATGAGCAGTTCTTC	CASSSEGLSYNEQFF
few	TRBV29-1	NA	TRBJ1-1	TGCGGTATACTCGGACAGATGAACACTGAAGCTTTCTTT	CGILGQMNTEAFF
NA	TRBV11-2	TRBD1	TRBJ2-7	TGTGCCAGCAGGCCTGTTCGCCGAAAGCCGGGACAGGGCAACTACGAGCAGTACTTC	CASRPVRRKPGQGNYEQYF
NA	TRBV3-1	NA	TRBJ2-3	TGTGCCAGCGGCCAAGTGGTGAGGGGGGGGCAGTATTTT	CASGQVVRGGQYF
NA	TRBV28	TRBD2	TRBJ2-5	TGTGCCAGCAGTTCCCTTAGCGGGAGGGTCGACAATGAGCAGTACTTC	CASSSLSGRVDNEQYF
few	TRBV6-5	TRBD2	TRBJ2-1	TGTGCCAGCAGTTATTACGGGAGGGACCTTAATGAGCAGTTCTTC	CASSYYGRDLNEQFF
NA	TRBV18	NA	TRBJ2-5	TGTGCCAGCTCACCGGCCGGGTTGAAGACCCAGTACTTC	CASSPAGLKTQYF
NA	TRBV28	NA	TRBJ1-3	TGTGCCAGCAGTTTAAAGGGGGGAAACACCATATATTTT	CASSLKGGNTIYF
many	TRBV7-2	NA	TRBJ2-1	TGTGCCAGCAGCTTCACCGGTAGCTCCTACAATGAGCAGTTCTTC	CASSFTGSSYNEQFF
many	TRBV4-2	NA	TRBJ2-5	TGTGCCAGCAGCCAAGTGATCTCTAGCATCACAGAGACCCAGTACTTC	CASSQVISSITETQYF
NA	TRBV27	NA	TRBJ1-5	TGTGCCAGCAGCCCCCTTGTAAGGGAGCCCCAGCATTTT	CASSPLVREPQHF
few	TRBV28	TRBD1	TRBJ1-2	TGTGCCAGCAGTACAGGGACAGAGGGGGACGACACCTTC	CASSTGTEGDDTF
NA	TRBV28	TRBD1	TRBJ2-1	TGTGCCAGCACCAATGTAGGTTCAGGGGGCTACAATGAGCAGTTCTTC	CASTNVGSGGYNEQFF
NA	TRBV20-1	NA	TRBJ1-6	TGCAGTGCTAGTCTTGCAGGGGCCAAAGGTGGACCCCTCCACTTT	CSASLAGAKGGPLHF
NA	TRBV15	NA	TRBJ2-7	TGTGCCACCAGCCAAGGGCAATACGAGCAGTACTTC	CATSQGQYEQYF
NA	TRBV20-1	TRBD2	TRBJ2-5	TGCAGTGCTAGAGATCCGGGACTAGCATTCCGGTATGAGCAGTACTTC	CSARDPGLAFRYEQYF
NA	TRBV5-1	NA	TRBJ1-5	TGCGCCAGCAGCCTCGAGGGTCGCTATAGCAATCAGCCCCAGCATTTT	CASSLEGRYSNQPQHF
NA	TRBV14	TRBD1	TRBJ2-7	TGTGCCAGCAGCCAAGAAGGGACTCGGACAGGGCGCTACGAGCAGTACTTC	CASSQEGTRTGRYEQYF
NA	TRBV5-1	NA	TRBJ2-2	TGCGCCAGCAGCACGGGACACGCGAACACCGGGGAGCTGTTTTTT	CASSTGHANTGELFF
NA	TRBV9	TRBD2	TRBJ2-1	TGTGCCAGCAGCCCCTCACCGGGACTACAAGAGACCCAGTTCTTC	CASSPSPGLQETQFF
many	TRBV27	NA	TRBJ1-2	TGTGCCAGCAGTTTACGGTTCCGTAGAAGTTATGGCTACACCTTC	CASSLRFRRSYGYTF
few	TRBV18	NA	TRBJ2-1	TGTGCCAGCTCACTGCACGGAGGCCCTGGGAATGAGCAGTTCTTC	CASSLHGGPGNEQFF
few	TRBV6-6	TRBD1	TRBJ2-7	TGTGCCAACCTACGGGACAGGGCCTACGAGCAGTACTTC	CANLRDRAYEQYF
NA	TRBV7-9	NA	TRBJ2-1	TGTGCCAGCAGCTTAGGACTCGGCGGTTCTCTACTTGCGAGTGAGCAGTTCTTC	CASSLGLGGSLLASEQFF
many	TRBV21-1	NA	TRBJ2-3	TGTGCCAGCAGCAAAGGGACTAGCGGCACAGATACGCAGTATTTT	CASSKGTSGTDTQYF
NA	TRBV14	NA	TRBJ1-5	TGTGCCAGCAGCCAAGGAGGGTTAAATCAGCCCCAGCATTTT	CASSQGGLNQPQHF
NA	TRBV27	NA	TRBJ2-4	TGTGCCAGCAGTTCCTCGAGCAGGGGTCTAGCCAAAAACATTCAGTACTTC	CASSSSSRGLAKNIQYF
few	TRBV11-2	TRBD2	TRBJ2-3	TGTGCCAGCAGCAAATTTCCGGGACTAGCCTCAGATACGCAGTATTTT	CASSKFPGLASDTQYF
NA	TRBV10-3	TRBD2	TRBJ2-2	TGTGCCATCAGTGAGTCAGTCCTAGCGGGGGTCAACATGAACACCGGGGAGCTGTTTTTT	CAISESVLAGVNMNTGELFF
many	TRBV11-2	NA	TRBJ2-7	TGTGCCAGCAGCTCCATCGGACGCTATCAATGGTACGAGCAGTACTTC	CASSSIGRYQWYEQYF
few	TRBV20-1	NA	TRBJ1-2	TGCAGTGCTAGTTCCATCGGGGGAGGCTACACCTTC	CSASSIGGGYTF
NA	TRBV20-1	NA	TRBJ2-1	TGCAGTGCTAGAGAGGCGGGTTGGTACAATGAGCAGTTCTTC	CSAREAGWYNEQFF
NA	TRBV14	NA	TRBJ2-1	TGTGCCAGCAGCCCAAGAAAGTCCGGCTACTCCTACAATGAGCAGTTCTTC	CASSPRKSGYSYNEQFF
NA	TRBV20-1	NA	TRBJ2-4	TGCAGTGCTAGAATGGGCAGGAGGAGGGAGCAGTACTTC	CSARMGRRREQYF
NA	TRBV28	TRBD2	TRBJ2-7	TGTGCCAGCAGATGGACTAGCGGGACCTACGAGCAGTACTTC	CASRWTSGTYEQYF
NA	TRBV5-1	NA	TRBJ2-3	TGCGCCAGCAGCTTAAGGGGGTATAGCACAGATACGCAGTATTTT	CASSLRGYSTDTQYF
few	TRBV29-1	NA	TRBJ2-1	TGCAGCGTCGGGACTGACATTCTAGAGCAGTTCTTC	CSVGTDILEQFF
few	TRBV20-1	NA	TRBJ2-1	TGCAGTGCTAGGGAGCCTTATGGCTACAATGAGCAGTTCTTC	CSAREPYGYNEQFF
once	TRBV27	NA	TRBJ1-2	TGTGCCAGCAGTCCTACCCTGGGTCCTAACTATGGCTACACCTTC	CASSPTLGPNYGYTF
NA	TRBV10-2	TRBD2	TRBJ2-7	TGCGCCAGCAGTGAAGCGGCGGGGGACCCCTACGAGCAGTACTTC	CASSEAAGDPYEQYF
NA	TRBV21-1	NA	TRBJ1-5	TGTGCCAGCAGCGCACTTTCAGGTCCCTTAAGGCCCCAGCATTTT	CASSALSGPLRPQHF
few	TRBV28	NA	TRBJ2-4	TGTGCCAGCAGTTTTCCTCTCCTGGGGGGCCAAAACATTCAGTACTTC	CASSFPLLGGQNIQYF
many	TRBV20-1	TRBD2	TRBJ2-1	TGCAGTGCAGCGGGACTAGTCTACAATGAGCAGTTCTTC	CSAAGLVYNEQFF
NA	TRBV30	NA	TRBJ1-3	TGTGCCTGGGCGGCGGGAGGAAACACCATATATTTT	CAWAAGGNTIYF
many	TRBV20-1	NA	TRBJ2-1	TGCAGTGCTAGTTATGAGCAGTTCTTC	CSASYEQFF
NA	TRBV6-1	NA	TRBJ1-2	TGTGCCAGCAGTATACGGGGCCGCGGCTATGGCTACACCTTC	CASSIRGRGYGYTF
NA	TRBV12-3/TRBV12-4	NA	TRBJ2-5	TGTGCCAGCAGCTCCGCGGCATTGTGGGAGACCCAGTACTTC	CASSSAALWETQYF
NA	TRBV20-1	NA	TRBJ2-7	TGCAGTGCTAGAATGGTCGTAGCGTTGGTCTACAATGAGCAGTACTTC	CSARMVVALVYNEQYF
few	TRBV2	TRBD2	TRBJ2-3	TGTGCCAGCAGTGTCGTGGGGACTAGCGGGAGGAAAAGGGGAGATACGCAGTATTTT	CASSVVGTSGRKRGDTQYF